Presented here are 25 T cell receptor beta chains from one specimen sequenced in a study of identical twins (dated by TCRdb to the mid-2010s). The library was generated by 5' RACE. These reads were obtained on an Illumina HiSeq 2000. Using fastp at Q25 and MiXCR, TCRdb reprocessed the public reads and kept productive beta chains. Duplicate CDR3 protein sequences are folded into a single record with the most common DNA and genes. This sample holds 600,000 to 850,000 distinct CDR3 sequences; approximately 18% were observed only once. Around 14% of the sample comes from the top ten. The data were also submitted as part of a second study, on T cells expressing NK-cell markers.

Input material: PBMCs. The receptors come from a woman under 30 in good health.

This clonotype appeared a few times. The CDR3 protein is CASSPSERDTQYF. The DNA for the CDR3 is TGTGCCAGCAGCCCAAGTGAAAGGGATACGCAGTATTTT. The rearrangement joins TRBV7-9 to TRBJ2-3; D is unresolved. Germline assignment: CDR1 SEHNR and CDR2 FQNEAQ (reference sequence). Trimming removed 5 bases at V and 6 bases at J, with 12 bases between. CDR3 length equals 13 residues.

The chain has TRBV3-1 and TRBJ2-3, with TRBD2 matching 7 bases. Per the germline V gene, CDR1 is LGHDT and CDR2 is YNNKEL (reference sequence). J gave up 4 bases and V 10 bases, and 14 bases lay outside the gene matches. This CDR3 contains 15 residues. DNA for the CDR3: TGTGCCACCAGTCCACGGGGGGAGTGGGCAGATACGCAGTATTTT. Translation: CATSPRGEWADTQYF.

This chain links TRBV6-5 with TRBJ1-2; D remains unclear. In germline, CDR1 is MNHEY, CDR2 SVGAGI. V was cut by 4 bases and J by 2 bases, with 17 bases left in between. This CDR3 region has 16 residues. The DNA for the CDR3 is TGTGCCAGCAGTTCCTGGGCCAGCGGGTTAAACTATGGCTACACCTTC. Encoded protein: CASSSWASGLNYGYTF.

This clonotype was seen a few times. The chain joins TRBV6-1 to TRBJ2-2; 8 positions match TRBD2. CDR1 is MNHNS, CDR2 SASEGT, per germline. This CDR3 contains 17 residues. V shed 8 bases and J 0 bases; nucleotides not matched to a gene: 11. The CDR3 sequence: CASRRTAGGTNTGELFF. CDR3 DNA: TGTGCCAGCCGTCGAACGGCGGGAGGAACGAACACCGGGGAGCTGTTTTTT.

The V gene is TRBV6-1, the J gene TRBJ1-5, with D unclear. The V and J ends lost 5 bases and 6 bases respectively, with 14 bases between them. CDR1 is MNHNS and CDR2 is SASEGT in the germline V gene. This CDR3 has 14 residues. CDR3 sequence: CASSPGYGRQPQHF. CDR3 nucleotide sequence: TGTGCCAGCAGTCCCGGGTACGGGCGTCAGCCCCAGCATTTT.

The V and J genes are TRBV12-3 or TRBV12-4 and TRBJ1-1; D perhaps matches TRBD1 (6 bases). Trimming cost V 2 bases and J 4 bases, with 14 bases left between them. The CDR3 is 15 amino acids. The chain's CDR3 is CASSLTGSRGTEAFF. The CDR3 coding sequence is TGTGCCAGCAGTTTAACAGGGTCAAGGGGCACTGAAGCTTTCTTT.

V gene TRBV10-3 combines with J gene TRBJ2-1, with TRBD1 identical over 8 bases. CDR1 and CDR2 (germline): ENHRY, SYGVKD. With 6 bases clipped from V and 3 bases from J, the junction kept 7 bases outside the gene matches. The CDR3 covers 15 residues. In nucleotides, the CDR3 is TGTGCCATCAGGGACCGGGACAGGAACTACAATGAGCAGTTCTTC. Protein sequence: CAIRDRDRNYNEQFF.

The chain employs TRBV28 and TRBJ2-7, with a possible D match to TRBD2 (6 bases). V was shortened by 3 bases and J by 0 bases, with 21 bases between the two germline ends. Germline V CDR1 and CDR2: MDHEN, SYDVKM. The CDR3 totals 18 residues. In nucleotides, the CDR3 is TGTGCCAGCAGTTTCTCGGGCATTGGACGGGAGAGCTCCTACGAGCAGTACTTC. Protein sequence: CASSFSGIGRESSYEQYF.

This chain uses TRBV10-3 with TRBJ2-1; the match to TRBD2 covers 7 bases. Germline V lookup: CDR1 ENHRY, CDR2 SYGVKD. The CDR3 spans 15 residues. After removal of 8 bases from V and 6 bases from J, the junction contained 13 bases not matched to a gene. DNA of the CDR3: TGTGCCATCGGGGGTCCGGGACTACAAACCAATGAGCAGTTCTTC. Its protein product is CAIGGPGLQTNEQFF.

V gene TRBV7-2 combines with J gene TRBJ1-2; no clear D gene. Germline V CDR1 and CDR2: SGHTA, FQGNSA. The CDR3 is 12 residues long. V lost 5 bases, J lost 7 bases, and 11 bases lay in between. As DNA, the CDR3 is TGTGCCAGCAGCATACCCCGGGGTGGCTACACCTTC. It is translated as CASSIPRGGYTF.

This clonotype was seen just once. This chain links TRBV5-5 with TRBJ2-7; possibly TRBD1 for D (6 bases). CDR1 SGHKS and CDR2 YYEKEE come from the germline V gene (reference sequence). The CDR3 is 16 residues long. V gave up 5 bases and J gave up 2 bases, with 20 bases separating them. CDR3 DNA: TGTGCCAGCAGTCCGCTTCTGACAGGAACGCCCTACGAGCAGTACTTC. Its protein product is CASSPLLTGTPYEQYF.

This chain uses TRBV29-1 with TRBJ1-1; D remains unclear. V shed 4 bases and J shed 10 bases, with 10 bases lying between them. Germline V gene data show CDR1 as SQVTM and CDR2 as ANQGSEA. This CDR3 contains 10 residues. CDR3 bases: TGCAGCGTTGTCGGCCGGGGAGCTTTCTTT. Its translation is CSVVGRGAFF.

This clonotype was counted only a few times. The CDR3 sequence: CSARGTSGSLGYEQYF. The DNA of the CDR3 is TGCAGTGCTAGAGGGACTAGCGGGAGTCTTGGGTACGAGCAGTACTTC. V and J are TRBV20-1 and TRBJ2-7; TRBD2 matches 13 bases. Germline assignment: CDR1 DFQATT and CDR2 SNEGSKA (reference sequence). CDR3 length: 16 residues. V was clipped by 1 base and J by 4 bases; unmatched bases: 7.

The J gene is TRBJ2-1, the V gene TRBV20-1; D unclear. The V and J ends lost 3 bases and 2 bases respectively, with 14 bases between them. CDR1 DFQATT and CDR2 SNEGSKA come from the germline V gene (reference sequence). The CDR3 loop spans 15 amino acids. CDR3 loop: CSASDGHPAYNEQFF. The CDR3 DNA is TGCAGTGCTAGTGACGGGCACCCCGCCTACAATGAGCAGTTCTTC.

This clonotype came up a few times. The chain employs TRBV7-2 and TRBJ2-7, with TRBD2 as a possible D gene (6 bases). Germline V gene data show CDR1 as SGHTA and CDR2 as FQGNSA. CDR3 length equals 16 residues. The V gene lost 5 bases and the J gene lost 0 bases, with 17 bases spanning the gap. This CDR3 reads CASSPQIAVSSYEQYF. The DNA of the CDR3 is TGTGCCAGCAGCCCCCAAATAGCGGTTAGCTCCTACGAGCAGTACTTC.

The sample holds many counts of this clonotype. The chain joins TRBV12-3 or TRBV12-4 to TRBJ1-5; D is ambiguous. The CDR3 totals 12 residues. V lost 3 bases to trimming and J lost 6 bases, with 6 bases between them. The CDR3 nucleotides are TGTGCCAGCAGTTTGACTGGTCAGCCCCAGCATTTT. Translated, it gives CASSLTGQPQHF.

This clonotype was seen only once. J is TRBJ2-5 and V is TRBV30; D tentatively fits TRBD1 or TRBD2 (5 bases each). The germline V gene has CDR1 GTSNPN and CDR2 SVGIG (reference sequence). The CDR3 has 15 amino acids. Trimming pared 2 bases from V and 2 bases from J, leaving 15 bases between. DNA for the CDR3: TGTGCCTGGAGTCCCCTCGGGGCTTGGCAAGAGACCCAGTACTTC. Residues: CAWSPLGAWQETQYF.

The CDR3 nucleotides read TGTGCCAGCAGACACTCACCGGGACCTGGAAACTACGAGCAGTACTTC. Protein product: CASRHSPGPGNYEQYF. This sequence joins TRBV5-5 and TRBJ2-7; D may match TRBD1 or TRBD2 (5 bases each). Germline V lookup: CDR1 SGHKS, CDR2 YYEKEE (reference sequence). This CDR3 comprises 16 residues. Trimming took 5 bases from V and 3 from J, leaving 21 bases between them.

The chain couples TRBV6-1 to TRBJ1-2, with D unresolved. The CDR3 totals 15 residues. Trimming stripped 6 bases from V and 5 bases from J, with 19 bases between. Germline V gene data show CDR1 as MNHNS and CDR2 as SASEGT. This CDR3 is CASSLAQSPPYGYTF. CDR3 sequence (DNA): TGTGCCAGCAGCCTGGCCCAGTCGCCCCCGTATGGCTACACCTTC.

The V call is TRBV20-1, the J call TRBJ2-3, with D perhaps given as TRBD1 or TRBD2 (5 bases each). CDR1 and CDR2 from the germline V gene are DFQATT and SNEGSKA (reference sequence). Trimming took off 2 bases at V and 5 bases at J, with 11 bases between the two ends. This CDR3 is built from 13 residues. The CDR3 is CSARFLGGDTQYF. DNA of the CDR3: TGCAGTGCTAGATTCCTTGGGGGAGATACGCAGTATTTT.

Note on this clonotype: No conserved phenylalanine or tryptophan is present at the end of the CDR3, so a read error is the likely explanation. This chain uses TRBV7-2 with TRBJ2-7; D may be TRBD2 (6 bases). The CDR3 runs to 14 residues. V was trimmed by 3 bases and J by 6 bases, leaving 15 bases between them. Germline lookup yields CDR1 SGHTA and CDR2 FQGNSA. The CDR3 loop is CASSFGIAVFEQYY. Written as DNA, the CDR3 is TGTGCCAGCAGCTTCGGGATAGCGGTTTTCGAGCAGTACTAC.

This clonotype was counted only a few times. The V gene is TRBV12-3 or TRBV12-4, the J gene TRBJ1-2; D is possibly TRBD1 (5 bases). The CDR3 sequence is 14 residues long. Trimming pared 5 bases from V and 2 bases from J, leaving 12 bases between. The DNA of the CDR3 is TGTGCCAGCAGTCCCGACAGCCCCAACTATGGCTACACCTTC. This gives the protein CASSPDSPNYGYTF.

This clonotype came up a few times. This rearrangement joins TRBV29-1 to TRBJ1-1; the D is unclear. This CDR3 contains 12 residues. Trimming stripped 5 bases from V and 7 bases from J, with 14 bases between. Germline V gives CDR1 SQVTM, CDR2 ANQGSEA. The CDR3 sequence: CSVREPMDEAFF. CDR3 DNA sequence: TGCAGCGTTCGGGAACCGATGGATGAAGCTTTCTTT.

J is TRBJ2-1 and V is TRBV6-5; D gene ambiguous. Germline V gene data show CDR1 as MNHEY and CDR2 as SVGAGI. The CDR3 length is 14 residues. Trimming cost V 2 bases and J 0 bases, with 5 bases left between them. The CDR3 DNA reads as TGTGCCAGCAGTTACGGATTCTCCTACAATGAGCAGTTCTTC. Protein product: CASSYGFSYNEQFF.

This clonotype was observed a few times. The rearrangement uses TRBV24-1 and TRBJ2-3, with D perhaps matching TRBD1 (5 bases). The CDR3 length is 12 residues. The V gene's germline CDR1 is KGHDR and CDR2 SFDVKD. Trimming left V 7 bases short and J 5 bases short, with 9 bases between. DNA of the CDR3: TGTGCCACCAGGGGGCATGAAGATACGCAGTATTTT. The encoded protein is CATRGHEDTQYF.